The 15 T cell receptor beta chains below all came from one sample that was sequenced in a study of T cell responses to AZD1222 COVID-19 vaccine. The data were produced by immunoSEQ multiplex PCR, yet TCRdb's version contains in-frame clones alone and is incomplete. This sample has 69,000 or so clones; approximately 90% occur once, and the top ten carry 1.3%. The specimen was peripheral blood, collected 28 days after the second AZD1222 dose. All receptors come from an adult who received the AZD1222 COVID-19 vaccine.

The chain uses TRBV20-1 and TRBJ2-4; TRBD2 matches at 7 bases. Germline V gives CDR1 DFQATT, CDR2 SNEGSKA (reference sequence). The CDR3 consists of 18 residues. Losses at the gene ends were 3 bases for V and 0 bases for J; bases not matched to a gene: 14. CDR3 residues: CSASGGDLTELAKNIQYF. The CDR3 nucleotides are TGCAGTGCTAGTGGGGGGGACCTGACAGAGCTAGCCAAAAACATTCAGTACTTC.

About this clone itself: The sample has other DNA sequences that encode this CDR3 too. This sequence joins TRBV5-5 and TRBJ1-4, with TRBD1 identical over 10 bases. Germline assignment: CDR1 SGHKS and CDR2 YYEKEE (reference sequence). The CDR3 loop spans 14 amino acids. The trim removed 0 bases at V and 8 bases at J, leaving 1 base unmatched. Here the CDR3 reads CASSLGTGGEKLFF. In DNA, the CDR3 is TGTGCCAGCAGCTTGGGGACAGGGGGGGAAAAACTGTTTTTT.

J is TRBJ2-1 and V is TRBV6-2 or TRBV6-3; D unclear. Per germline, CDR1 MNHEY and CDR2 SVGEGT. The V end was cut by 3 bases, the J end by 2 bases, with 5 bases between. The CDR3 is 13 amino acids. CDR3 DNA: TGTGCCAGCAGTTATGACCCCTACAATGAGCAGTTCTTC. It is translated as CASSYDPYNEQFF.

The V call is TRBV4-2, the J call TRBJ1-5; TRBD1 agrees at 7 bases. The trim removed 3 bases at V and 7 bases at J, leaving 9 bases unmatched. The CDR3 has 15 amino acids. Germline CDR1 LGHNA, CDR2 YNFKEQ. CDR3 in DNA: TGTGCCAGCAGCCAGCTAACAGGGGTAGGGCAGCCCCAGCATTTT. This gives the protein CASSQLTGVGQPQHF.

V and J are TRBV12-3 or TRBV12-4 and TRBJ1-1; D perhaps matches TRBD1 (5 bases). CDR3 length: 13 amino acids. Deletions cut 5 bases from V and 7 bases from J, with 14 bases between. The CDR3 region has the DNA TGTGCCAGCAGTCTGGGCGGGGACGGTGAAGCTTTCTTT. It specifies CASSLGGDGEAFF.

The rearrangement joins TRBV27 to TRBJ1-1; TRBD1 aligns across 8 bases. The V and J ends lost 4 bases and 5 bases, in that order; junction bases with no gene match: 3. CDR3 length equals 13 residues. Per germline, CDR1 MNHEY and CDR2 SMNVEV (reference sequence). CDR3 region: CASSSTGVTEAFF. The CDR3 DNA reads TGTGCCAGCAGTTCGACAGGGGTAACTGAAGCTTTCTTT.

The rearrangement uses TRBV7-6 and TRBJ2-5; 12 bases line up with TRBD2. This CDR3 has 15 amino acids. The trim removed 5 bases at V and 2 bases at J, leaving 3 bases unmatched. The germline CDR1 and CDR2 sequences are SGHVS and FNYEAQ. The CDR3 nucleotides read TGTGCCAGCAGCCCCGGGACTAGCGGGCAAGAGACCCAGTACTTC. Encoded protein: CASSPGTSGQETQYF.

The chain couples TRBV19 to TRBJ2-6, with 8 bases lining up with TRBD2. Germline CDR1 and CDR2: LNHDA and SQIVND (reference sequence). This CDR3 is built from 15 residues. Trimming removed 5 bases from V and 2 bases from J; junction bases left unmatched: 2. The DNA for the CDR3 is TGTGCCAGTAGTCAAGCGGGAGCTGGGGCCAACGTCCTGACTTTC. This gives the protein CASSQAGAGANVLTF.

This chain joins TRBV5-4 and TRBJ2-7; 7 bases align to TRBD1. This CDR3 has 15 amino acids. From germline, CDR1 is SGHNT and CDR2 YYREEE (reference sequence). J gave up 2 bases and V 4 bases, and 9 bases lay outside the gene matches. CDR3 sequence reads: CASSHGQDFTYEQYF. The CDR3 region has the DNA TGTGCCAGCAGCCACGGACAGGACTTTACCTACGAGCAGTACTTC.

The rearrangement uses TRBV28 and TRBJ2-7; 9 bases map to TRBD2. After removal of 5 bases from V and 2 bases from J, the junction contained 1 base not matched to a gene. CDR3 length: 13 residues. The V gene's germline CDR1 is MDHEN and CDR2 SYDVKM. The DNA of the CDR3 is TGTGCCAGCAGTAAGCGGGGGGCCTACGAGCAGTACTTC. The encoded protein is CASSKRGAYEQYF.

This chain uses TRBV7-2 with TRBJ2-1; D gene ambiguous. CDR3 length equals 16 residues. Between the trimmed V and J ends, which lost 1 base and 3 bases, there was a span of 13 bases. Germline V CDR1 and CDR2: SGHTA, FQGNSA. This chain's CDR3 is CASSLGFSPRYNEQFF. The CDR3 DNA sequence: TGTGCCAGCAGCTTAGGATTTTCCCCCCGCTACAATGAGCAGTTCTTC.

The chain joins TRBV18 to TRBJ1-3; possibly TRBD1 for D (6 bases). CDR3 size: 16 residues. Germline V gene data show CDR1 as KGHSH and CDR2 as LQKENI. With 3 bases removed from V and 0 bases from J, the gap between germline ends came to 12 bases. CDR3 DNA sequence: TGTGCCAGCTCACCCTTGGACAGCTCCTCTGGAAACACCATATATTTT. Amino acids: CASSPLDSSSGNTIYF.

The V and J genes are TRBV19 and TRBJ1-2, with TRBD1 matching over 10 bases. V lost 3 bases, J lost 7 bases, and 8 bases stayed unmatched. There are 15 residues in the CDR3. Germline CDR1 is LNHDA and CDR2 is SQIVND (reference sequence). The CDR3 region is CASSMSGTGAFGYTF. In DNA form, the CDR3 reads TGTGCCAGTAGTATGAGCGGGACAGGGGCCTTTGGCTACACCTTC.

The chain combines TRBV6-5 with TRBJ1-4, with D possibly TRBD1 on 5 matching bases. Looked up from germline, CDR1 is MNHEY and CDR2 is SVGAGI. This CDR3 spans 16 amino acids. V was cut by 2 bases and J by 8 bases, with 18 bases left in between. In DNA, the CDR3 is TGTGCCAGCAGTTACAGGCAGGGAGGCCTTCGGGAAAAACTGTTTTTT. Translation: CASSYRQGGLREKLFF.

The chain couples TRBV3-1 (or the pseudogene TRBV3-2) to TRBJ1-2; D uncertain. The V end lost 7 bases, the J end lost 0 bases, and 15 bases lay between the germline ends. CDR3 length equals 15 residues. Germline V gene lookup returns CDR1 LGHDT and CDR2 YNNKEL (reference sequence). In DNA, the CDR3 is TGTGCCAGCACCACGCTTGGGCGCCCTAACTATGGCTACACCTTC. Amino acids: CASTTLGRPNYGYTF.